Listed below are T cell receptor beta chains from one sample, sequenced in a study of regulatory T cells in long-lasting Graves disease. TCRdb reanalysed the multiplex PCR reads using MiXCR and keeps one entry per CDR3 protein. Found here are around 450,000 distinct CDR3 sequences, about 15% of them singletons; the top ten hold roughly 7.7%. The same sample was also used in a study of T cells in Graves' hyperthyroidism and ophthalmopathy.

Sequences were derived from peripheral blood mononuclear cells (PBMCs), sampled at new diagnosis, from a patient treated with antithyroid drugs. These receptor sequences come from a woman in her thirties or forties with Graves disease. CDR3s include the opening cysteine and the closing phenylalanine or tryptophan. The D gene is left open where the match is weak. The size of a clone is reported for some rows only, either as once, few or many, or as a class for expanded clones.

D: -
V: TRBV28
J: TRBJ2-7
size: many
DNA: TGTGCCAGCAGGGCGGGACAAACCTCCTACGAGCAGTACTTC
CDR3: CASRAGQTSYEQYF

D: TRBD2
V: TRBV15
J: TRBJ2-2
size: many
DNA: TGTGCCACCATACTACTAGGAATAGTGGGGCTAGCGGGAAGTACGGCGAACACCGGGGAGCTGTTTTTT
CDR3: CATILLGIVGLAGSTANTGELFF

D: -
V: TRBV7-2
J: TRBJ2-7
size: -
DNA: TGTGCCAGCAGCTTAGGTTTCGAAAGGGACTACGAGCAGTACTTC
CDR3: CASSLGFERDYEQYF

D: TRBD1
V: TRBV11-1
J: TRBJ1-1
size: -
DNA: TGTGCCAGCAGCCCGGGACAGGGGGAGTTCGCTGAAGCTTTCTTT
CDR3: CASSPGQGEFAEAFF

D: -
V: TRBV19
J: TRBJ1-1
size: few
DNA: TGTGCCAGTAGTATCTTCGGGACACTGAACACTGAAGCTTTCTTT
CDR3: CASSIFGTLNTEAFF

D: -
V: TRBV6-2/TRBV6-3
J: TRBJ2-3
size: many
DNA: TGTGCCAGCAGGACAGTCGCAGATACGCAGTATTTT
CDR3: CASRTVADTQYF

D: -
V: TRBV29-1
J: TRBJ2-5
size: many
DNA: TGCACCCTTGTCATACGGGAGACCCAGTACTTC
CDR3: CTLVIRETQYF

D: TRBD1
V: TRBV16
J: TRBJ2-1
size: few
DNA: TGTGCCAGCAGCCAATCGTATTTACAGGGGTTTGATGAGCAGTTCTTC
CDR3: CASSQSYLQGFDEQFF

D: -
V: TRBV25-1
J: TRBJ2-6
size: many
DNA: TGTGCCAGCAGTGAATCGGCAGGGCCTGGGGCCAACGTCCTGACTTTC
CDR3: CASSESAGPGANVLTF

D: -
V: TRBV12-3/TRBV12-4
J: TRBJ2-1
size: many
DNA: TGTGCCAGCAGTTCAGTCGACAGCGCCTACAATGAGCAGTTCTTC
CDR3: CASSSVDSAYNEQFF

D: TRBD1
V: TRBV7-9
J: TRBJ2-1
size: many
DNA: TGTGCCAGCAGCGGGCCGGGACAGGGGGCAGGCAATGAGCAGTTCTTC
CDR3: CASSGPGQGAGNEQFF

D: TRBD1
V: TRBV10-3
J: TRBJ2-7
size: many
DNA: TGTGCCATCAACCGGGACAGGGACTACGAGCAGTACTTC
CDR3: CAINRDRDYEQYF

D: -
V: TRBV5-6
J: TRBJ1-5
size: few
DNA: TGTGCCAGCAGCTTCACAGCTGGTAGCAATCAGCCCCAGCATTTT
CDR3: CASSFTAGSNQPQHF

D: -
V: TRBV4-1
J: TRBJ2-7
size: many
DNA: TGCGCCAGCAGCCAGCCGGGAGCTTACGAGCAGTACTTC
CDR3: CASSQPGAYEQYF

D: TRBD2
V: TRBV12-3/TRBV12-4
J: TRBJ2-1
size: many
DNA: TGTGCCAGCAGCTGGACTAGCGGGAGATACAATGAGCAGTTCTTC
CDR3: CASSWTSGRYNEQFF

D: -
V: TRBV29-1
J: TRBJ2-7
size: once
DNA: TGCAGCGGGGGGGGAGCCGGGACAAAGATAGGTTACGAGCAGTACTTC
CDR3: CSGGGAGTKIGYEQYF

D: -
V: TRBV12-5
J: TRBJ2-3
size: few
DNA: TGTGCTAGTGCCCTCCACACGGGGATTTCTAGCACAGATACGCAGTATTTT
CDR3: CASALHTGISSTDTQYF

D: -
V: TRBV27
J: TRBJ2-1
size: many
DNA: TGTGCCAGCAGTTTATCGACCAGGTATGAGCAGTTCTTC
CDR3: CASSLSTRYEQFF

D: -
V: TRBV14
J: TRBJ2-1
size: many
DNA: TGTGCCAGCAGCCAAGATAGGCTCGGTCAGCAGTTCTTC
CDR3: CASSQDRLGQQFF

D: -
V: TRBV7-3
J: TRBJ2-2
size: many
DNA: TGTGCCAGCAGCTTATCGGCAGGCAACACCGGGGAGCTGTTTTTT
CDR3: CASSLSAGNTGELFF